Listed here is a single T cell receptor beta chain. Its target is not known. At one of its ends the junction is not consistent with the germline gene, which may arise from a read error. Germline CDR1 is LNHDA and CDR2 is SQIVND (reference sequence). The CDR3 extends over 13 amino acids. For TCR, cDNA came from 5'RACE template switching, which added a universal primer site and UMIs. One entry per CDR3 protein, called by TCRdb with MiXCR from the 5' RACE reads. The sample holds some 600,000 distinct CDR3 sequences, around 17% seen once. The sample comes from a study of T cells after yellow fever vaccination. Looking at the study overall: Preparation of fractions with low cell numbers was performed using SMART-Seq v4 Ultra Low Input. Study observations and caveats: In post-booster samples, most primary-vaccination clones reappeared (approximately 95% CD4, 70% to 90% CD8).

The TCR sequence derives from a man between 18 and 35 years old who received the YFV17D yellow fever vaccine. The V and J genes are TRBV19 and TRBJ2-1, with 10 bases matching TRBD2. The starting material was PBMCs, obtained about 5 days after the first yellow fever vaccination. The CDR3, as DNA: TGTGCCAGTAGTATAGTGGCTAGCGGGGGAAGCATCTTC. Translation gives CASSIVASGGSIF.